This T cell receptor beta chain was captured by sequencing in a study of T cells in Graves' hyperthyroidism and ophthalmopathy. Study-level information: The authors collected peripheral blood at initial diagnosis, before any treatment.

It was RNA transcripts that yielded the amplified TCR beta CDR3 regions. First-round RT-PCR targeting the TCR CDR3 was performed with the HTBI primer set. TCRdb redid the calling of the multiplex PCR reads with MiXCR, one entry per CDR3 protein. The repertoire holds some 760,000 distinct CDR3 sequences, with around 15% as singletons. Patients aged 18 to 65 had newly diagnosed hyperthyroidism that had lasted under 2 months. Clinical symptoms, serum thyroxine, TRAb, thyroid ultrasound and orbital computed tomography informed diagnoses. This clonotype was picked up many times. Germline values: CDR1 SNHLY, CDR2 FYNNEI. CDR3 size: 13 residues. V was pared by 6 bases and J by 3 bases, with 9 bases between.

The sequencing input was blood. This TCR came from a woman aged 18-29 years with Graves' hyperthyroidism. V gene TRBV2 combines with J gene TRBJ2-1; D may correspond to TRBD1 or TRBD2 (5 bases each). In DNA, the CDR3 is TGTGCCAGCAGCGGGACCATCTACAATGAGCAGTTCTTC. Its protein is CASSGTIYNEQFF.